The entry that follows covers one T cell receptor beta chain sequence. What antigen it recognizes has not been identified. Per-base qualities were not stored, and no clone one base away is much larger. Only healthy Caucasian donors were included. Three pairs of female monozygotic twins, all aged about 18 to 30 years, made up the twin cohort. Positive isolation kits from Invitrogen were used to isolate the CD4+ and CD8+ T cell populations. This sample is drawn from a study of identical twins (dated by TCRdb to about 2016). General notes on the study: The study deep-sequenced TCR alpha and beta repertoires from monozygotic twins, unrelated adults of various ages and cord blood to test whether fetal clonotypes persist. Replicate twin experiments were performed at different times using different library preparation protocols to rule out contamination.

CDR3 length: 16 amino acids, cysteine to phenylalanine. Solely the CDR3 DNA is kept, with 48 bases framed from the first base. The germline V gene encodes CDR1 SGHRS and CDR2 YFSETQ. V is pruned by 0 bases and J by 9 bases, leaving 6 bases of the junction without a gene match. What the authors observed across the whole study: Zero-insertion analyses could be partly confounded by invariant T cells such as MAIT and iNKT, although diverse VJ usage argued against such confounding for most clonotypes. Excess twin sharing in beta out-of-frame sequences was weaker because fewer shared sequences lowered the signal-to-noise ratio. Fewer insertions were carried by abundant cord blood beta clonotypes; a weaker similar trend was observed in young adult naive repertoires, while no such trend was observed in memory repertoires. Because the same donors could not be followed over many years, conclusions were based on cross-sectional statistical analysis. Recombination models systematically underestimated out-of-frame TCR alpha sharing in monozygotic twins but agreed with sharing between unrelated individuals. Compared with coincidental sharing between unrelated individuals, an excess of low generation-probability sequences was observed among out-of-frame TCR alpha sequences shared between twins.

Library preparation used 5' RACE. The sequencer listed for this sample is Illumina HiSeq 2000. A universal primer binding site was introduced by template switching, and a unique molecular identifier was present in the final cDNA, enabling accurate counting of TCR cDNA molecules. Specific primers in the conserved constant-segment region were used to synthesize first-strand cDNA for TCR alpha and beta chains. To control for contamination, every cDNA library was double barcoded, receiving both a SMART-Mk sample barcode and Illumina barcodes. Two successive PCR steps introduced TruSeq adapter sequences along with Illumina sample barcodes. Sequencing of the TCR alpha and beta cDNA libraries was done on the Illumina HiSeq platform using custom primers. On the study's bioinformatics: MiGEC was used to process raw reads and extract unique molecular identifiers, and MiXCR was used to find CDR3 positions. For each individual, recombination models were inferred using an EM algorithm with the repgenHMM and IGoR tools. The analysis of shared clonotypes was done with the tcR package in R, with sharing normalized by the product of cloneset sizes. Out-of-frame nonproductive sequences were analyzed to study raw recombination free of thymic and clonal selection effects. TCRdb's own reprocessing of the public reads used fastp at Q25 and MiXCR and kept productive beta chains. Rows with a matching CDR3 protein are joined into one entry that keeps the most common DNA and genes. These V and J calls derive from TCRdb rather than the authors' analysis. The sample profile shows around 480,000 distinct CDR3 sequences; 13% to 15% of them were found once. Of the sample, approximately 1% is held by the ten largest clones.

This same sample was also part of a study on yellow fever vaccine responses in identical twins. That second report states: The authors reported that the T cell response to vaccination in identical twins appeared partly convergent and partly personalized. The study precisely tracked vaccine-responding T cell clones in identical twins.

The sample consisted of CD4+ T cells sorted from blood. This receptor was taken from a woman aged 18-29 years in good health. The rearrangement joined TRBV5-1 to TRBJ2-1, with 13 central nucleotides matching TRBD2. The CDR3 protein is CASSLGGLAGYGEQFF. The nucleotide sequence is TGCGCCAGCAGCTTGGGGGGACTAGCGGGATACGGTGAGCAGTTCTTC.